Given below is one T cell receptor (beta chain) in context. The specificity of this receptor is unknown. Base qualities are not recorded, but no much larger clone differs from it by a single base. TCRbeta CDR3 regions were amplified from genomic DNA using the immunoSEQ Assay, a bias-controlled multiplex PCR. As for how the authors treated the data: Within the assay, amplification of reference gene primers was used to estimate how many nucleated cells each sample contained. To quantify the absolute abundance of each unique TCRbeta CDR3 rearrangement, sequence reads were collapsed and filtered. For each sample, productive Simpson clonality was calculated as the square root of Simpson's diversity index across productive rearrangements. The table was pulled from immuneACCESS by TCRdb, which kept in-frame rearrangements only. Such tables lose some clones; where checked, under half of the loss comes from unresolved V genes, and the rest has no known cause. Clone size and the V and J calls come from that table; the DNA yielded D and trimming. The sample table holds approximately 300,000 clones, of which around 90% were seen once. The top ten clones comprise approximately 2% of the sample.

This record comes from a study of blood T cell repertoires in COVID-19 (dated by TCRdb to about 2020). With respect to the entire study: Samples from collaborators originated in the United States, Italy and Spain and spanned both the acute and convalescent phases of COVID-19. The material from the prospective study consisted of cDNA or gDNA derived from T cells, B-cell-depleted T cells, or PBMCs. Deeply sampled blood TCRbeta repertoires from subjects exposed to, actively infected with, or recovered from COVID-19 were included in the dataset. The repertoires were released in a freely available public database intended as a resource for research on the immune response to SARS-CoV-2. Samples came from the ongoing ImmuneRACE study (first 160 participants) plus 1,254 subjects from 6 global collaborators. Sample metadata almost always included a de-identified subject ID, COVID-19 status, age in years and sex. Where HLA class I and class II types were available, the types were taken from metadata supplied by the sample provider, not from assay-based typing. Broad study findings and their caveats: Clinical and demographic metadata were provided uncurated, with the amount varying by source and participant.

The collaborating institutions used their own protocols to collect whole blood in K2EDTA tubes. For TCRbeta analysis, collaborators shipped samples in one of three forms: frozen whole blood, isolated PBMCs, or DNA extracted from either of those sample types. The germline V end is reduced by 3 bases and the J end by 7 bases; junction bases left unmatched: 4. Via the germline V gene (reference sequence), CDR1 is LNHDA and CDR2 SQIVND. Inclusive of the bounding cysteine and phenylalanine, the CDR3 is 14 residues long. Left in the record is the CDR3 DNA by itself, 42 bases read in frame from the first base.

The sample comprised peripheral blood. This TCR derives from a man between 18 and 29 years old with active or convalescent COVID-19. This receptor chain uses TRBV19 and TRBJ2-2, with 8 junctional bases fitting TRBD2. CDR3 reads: CASSIPAGVGELFF. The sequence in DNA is TGTGCCAGTAGTATTCCAGCGGGGGTCGGGGAGCTGTTTTTT.